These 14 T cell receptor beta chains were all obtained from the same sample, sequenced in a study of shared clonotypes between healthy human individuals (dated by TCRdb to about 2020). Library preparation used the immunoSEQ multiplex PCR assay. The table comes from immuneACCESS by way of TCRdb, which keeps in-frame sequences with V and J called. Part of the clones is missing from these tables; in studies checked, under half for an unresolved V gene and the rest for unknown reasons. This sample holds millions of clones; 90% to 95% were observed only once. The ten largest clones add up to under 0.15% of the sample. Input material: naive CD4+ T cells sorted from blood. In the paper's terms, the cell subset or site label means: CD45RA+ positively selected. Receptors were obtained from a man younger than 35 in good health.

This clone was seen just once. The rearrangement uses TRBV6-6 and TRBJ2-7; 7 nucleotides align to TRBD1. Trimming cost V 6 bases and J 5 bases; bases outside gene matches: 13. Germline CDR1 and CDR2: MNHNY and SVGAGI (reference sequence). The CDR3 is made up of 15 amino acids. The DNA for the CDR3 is TGTGCCAGCAGGTCACGAGGGGGCTCCACGAACGAGCAGTACTTC. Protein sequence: CASRSRGGSTNEQYF.

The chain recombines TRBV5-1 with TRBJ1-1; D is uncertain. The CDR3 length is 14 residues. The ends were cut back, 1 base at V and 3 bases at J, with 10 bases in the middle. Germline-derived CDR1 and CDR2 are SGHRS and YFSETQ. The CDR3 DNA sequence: TGCGCCAGCAGCTTGAGGCCTTGGGACACTGAAGCTTTCTTT. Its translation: CASSLRPWDTEAFF.

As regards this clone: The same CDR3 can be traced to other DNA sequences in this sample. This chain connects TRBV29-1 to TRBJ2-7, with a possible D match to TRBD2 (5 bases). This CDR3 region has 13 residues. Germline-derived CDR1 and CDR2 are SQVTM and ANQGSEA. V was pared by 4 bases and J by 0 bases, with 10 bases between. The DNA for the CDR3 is TGCAGCGTTGGGAACAGCGGCTCCTACGAGCAGTACTTC. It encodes CSVGNSGSYEQYF.

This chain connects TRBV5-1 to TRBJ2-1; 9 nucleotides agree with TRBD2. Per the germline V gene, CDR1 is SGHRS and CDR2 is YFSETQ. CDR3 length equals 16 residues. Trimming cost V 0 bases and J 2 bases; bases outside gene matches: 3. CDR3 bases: TGCGCCAGCAGCTTGGTTAGCGGGAGTACCTACAATGAGCAGTTCTTC. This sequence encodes CASSLVSGSTYNEQFF.

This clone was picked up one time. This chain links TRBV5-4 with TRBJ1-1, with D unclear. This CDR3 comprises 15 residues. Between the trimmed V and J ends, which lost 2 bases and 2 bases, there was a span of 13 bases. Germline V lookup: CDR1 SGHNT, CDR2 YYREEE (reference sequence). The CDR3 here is CASSFGRSGNTEAFF. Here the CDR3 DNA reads TGTGCCAGCAGCTTTGGCCGGTCGGGAAACACTGAAGCTTTCTTT.

The CDR3 loop is CASSPVTGGSEQYF. CDR3 DNA sequence: TGTGCCAGCTCACCCGTCACGGGGGGCAGCGAGCAGTACTTC. The genes are TRBV18 and TRBJ2-7; weak D call: TRBD2 (7 bases). The germline V gene encodes CDR1 KGHSH and CDR2 LQKENI. The CDR3 is 14 residues long. V lost 3 bases and J lost 6, with 15 bases in between. Variable domain in full (rest from reference TRBV18 and TRBJ2-7): NAGVMQNPRHLVRRRGQEARLRCSPMKGHSHVYWYRQLPEEGLKFMVYLQKENIIDESGMPKERFSAEFPKEGPSILRIQQVVRGDSAAYFCASSPVTGGSEQYFGPGTRLTVT.

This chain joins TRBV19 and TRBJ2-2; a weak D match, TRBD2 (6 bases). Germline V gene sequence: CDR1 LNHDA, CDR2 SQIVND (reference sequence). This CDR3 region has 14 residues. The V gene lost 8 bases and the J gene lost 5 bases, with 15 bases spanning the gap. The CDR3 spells CASSGSGGTGELFF. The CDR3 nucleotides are TGTGCCAGTTCTGGTAGCGGAGGTACCGGGGAGCTGTTTTTT.

The DNA for the CDR3 is TGTGCCAGCAGTGATTTTGTAGGAGAGACCCAGTACTTC. Translation gives CASSDFVGETQYF. The chain uses TRBV6-1 and TRBJ2-5; D is unclear. The CDR3 consists of 13 residues. Deletions cut 3 bases from V and 4 bases from J, with 9 bases between. Germline loops: CDR1 MNHNS, CDR2 SASEGT.

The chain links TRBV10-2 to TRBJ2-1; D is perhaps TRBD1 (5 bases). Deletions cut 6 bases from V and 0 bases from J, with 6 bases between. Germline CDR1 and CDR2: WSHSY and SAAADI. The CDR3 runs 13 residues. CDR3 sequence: CASRGRSYNEQFF. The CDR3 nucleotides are TGCGCCAGCAGGGGGCGCTCCTACAATGAGCAGTTCTTC.

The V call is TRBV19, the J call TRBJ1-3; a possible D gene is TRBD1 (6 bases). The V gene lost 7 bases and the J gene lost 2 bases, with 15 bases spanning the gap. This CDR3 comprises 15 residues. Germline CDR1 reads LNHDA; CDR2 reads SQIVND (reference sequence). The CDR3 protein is CASTPGGVPGNTIYF. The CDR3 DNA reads TGTGCCAGTACCCCCGGGGGCGTCCCTGGAAACACCATATATTTT.

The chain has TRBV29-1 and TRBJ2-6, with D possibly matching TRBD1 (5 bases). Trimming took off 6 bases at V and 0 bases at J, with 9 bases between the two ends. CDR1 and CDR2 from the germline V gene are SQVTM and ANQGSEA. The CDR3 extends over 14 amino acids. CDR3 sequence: CSVQESSGANVLTF. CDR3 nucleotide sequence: TGCAGCGTACAGGAGAGCTCTGGGGCCAACGTCCTGACTTTC.

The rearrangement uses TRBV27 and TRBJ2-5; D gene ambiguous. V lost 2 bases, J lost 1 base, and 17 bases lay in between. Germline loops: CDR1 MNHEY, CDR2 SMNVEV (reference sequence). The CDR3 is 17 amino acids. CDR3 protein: CASSLAPPQVLQETQYF. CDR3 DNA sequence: TGTGCCAGCAGTTTAGCCCCACCTCAGGTCCTCCAAGAGACCCAGTACTTC.

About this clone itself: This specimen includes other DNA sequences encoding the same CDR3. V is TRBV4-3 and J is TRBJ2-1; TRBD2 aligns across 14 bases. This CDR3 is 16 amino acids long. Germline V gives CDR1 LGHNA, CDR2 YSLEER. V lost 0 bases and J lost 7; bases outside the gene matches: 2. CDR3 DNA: TGCGCCAGCAGCCAAGAGGGACTAGCGGGAGCAAATGAGCAGTTCTTC. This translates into CASSQEGLAGANEQFF.

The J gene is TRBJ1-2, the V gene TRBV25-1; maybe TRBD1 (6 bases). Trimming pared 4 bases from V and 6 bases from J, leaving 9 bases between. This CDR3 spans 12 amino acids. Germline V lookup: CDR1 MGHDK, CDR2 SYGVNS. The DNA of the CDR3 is TGTGCCAGCAGTGCAGGGGATCATGGCTACACCTTC. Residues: CASSAGDHGYTF.